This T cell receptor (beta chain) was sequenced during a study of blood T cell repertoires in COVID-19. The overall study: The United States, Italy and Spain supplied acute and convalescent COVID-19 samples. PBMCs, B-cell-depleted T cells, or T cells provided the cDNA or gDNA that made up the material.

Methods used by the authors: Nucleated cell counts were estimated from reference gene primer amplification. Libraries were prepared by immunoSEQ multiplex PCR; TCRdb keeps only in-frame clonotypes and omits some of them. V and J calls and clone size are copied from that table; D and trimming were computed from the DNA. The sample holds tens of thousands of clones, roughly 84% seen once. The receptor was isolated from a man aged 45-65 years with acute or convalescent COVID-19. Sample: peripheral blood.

The CDR3 here is CASSPPRSGGAGDTQYF. The DNA of the CDR3 is TGCGCCAGCAGCCCGCCTCGGAGCGGGGGGGCGGGAGATACGCAGTATTTT. V is TRBV5-1 and J is TRBJ2-3; 10 bases line up with TRBD2. The ends lost 4 bases at V and 5 bases at J; junction bases unmatched: 13. This CDR3 region has 17 residues. Per the germline V gene, CDR1 is SGHRS and CDR2 is YFSETQ.